A selection of T cell receptor beta chains follows, all from one sample in a study of cytomegalovirus exposure and HLA in healthy donors. Profiling relied on immunoSEQ multiplex PCR, and the TCRdb table lists in-frame clones only, not all of them. The sample lists 90,000 to 100,000 clones, over 60% occurring once. The material sequenced was PBMCs. The receptors originated from a young man in good health and CMV-seronegative. The CDR3 runs from the conserved cysteine through the conserved F or W. D genes are given only for firm matches. The size of a clone is reported for some rows only, either as once, few or many, or as a class for expanded clones.

V	size	J	D	DNA	CDR3
TRBV9	-	TRBJ1-4	-	TGTGCCAGCAGCCTCAGACAGGCGATTAATGAAAAACTGTTTTTT	CASSLRQAINEKLFF
TRBV7-2	-	TRBJ2-2	-	TGTGCCAGCAGCTTAGTTGTCCGGGGGTTTGGCGGGGAGCTGTTTTTT	CASSLVVRGFGGELFF
TRBV7-3	few	TRBJ2-5	TRBD1	TGTGCCAGCAGCCGGACAGGGTCCGAGACCCAGTACTTC	CASSRTGSETQYF
TRBV9	-	TRBJ2-7	TRBD2	TGTGCCAGCAGCGGGACTAGCGGGGGTTACGAGCAGTACTTC	CASSGTSGGYEQYF
TRBV27	few	TRBJ2-2	-	TGTGCCAGCAGTTTATTAGGAGGGGGCGACACCGGGGAGCTGTTTTTT	CASSLLGGGDTGELFF
TRBV28	-	TRBJ1-1	-	TGTGCCAGCAGTTACCGGACAGCTATGAACACTGAAGCTTTCTTT	CASSYRTAMNTEAFF
TRBV11-1	-	TRBJ2-1	TRBD2	TGTGCCAGCAGCCCCCTAGCGGGAAGTTACAATGAGCAGTTCTTC	CASSPLAGSYNEQFF
TRBV11-3	-	TRBJ1-4	TRBD1	TGTGCCAGCAGCTTAGGACAGGGAAAACTGTTTTTT	CASSLGQGKLFF
TRBV5-5	-	TRBJ1-3	-	TGTGCCAGCAGCTTGCGGGGAAACACCATATATTTT	CASSLRGNTIYF
TRBV5-1	-	TRBJ2-7	-	TGCGCCAGCAGCTTGGGACTAGACACTGACACCTACGAGCAGTACTTC	CASSLGLDTDTYEQYF
TRBV25-1	-	TRBJ2-5	TRBD2	TGTGCCAGCACCCAATCTGGTGGGGGGGGCCAGTACTTC	CASTQSGGGGQYF
TRBV28	-	TRBJ2-2	TRBD2	TGTGCCAGCAGTTTGACTAGCGGGAGGTCCAACACCGGGGAGCTGTTTTTT	CASSLTSGRSNTGELFF
TRBV11-2	-	TRBJ2-1	TRBD1	TGTGCCAGCAGCCCGGATAGACAGGGCAACAATGAGCAGTTCTTC	CASSPDRQGNNEQFF
TRBV7-3	-	TRBJ1-1	-	TGTGCCAGCAGCTTATTTGGCAACACTGAAGCTTTCTTT	CASSLFGNTEAFF
TRBV11-1	-	TRBJ2-7	-	TGTGCCAGCAGCTTCGAGGGCTCCTACGAGCAGTACTTC	CASSFEGSYEQYF
TRBV6-5	-	TRBJ2-2	-	TGTGCCAGCAGTTCAGGGGCCACCGGGGAGCTGTTTTTT	CASSSGATGELFF
TRBV7-3	few	TRBJ1-6	-	TGTGCCAGCAGCCCGTACACTAATTCACCCCTCCACTTT	CASSPYTNSPLHF
TRBV5-8	-	TRBJ2-7	-	TGTGCCAGCAGTCACAACTGGGACAACGAACCCTACGAGCAGTACTTC	CASSHNWDNEPYEQYF
TRBV6-5	-	TRBJ1-5	-	TGTGCCAGCAGTTACTCGGGGCCCTGGGAGCCCCAGCATTTT	CASSYSGPWEPQHF
TRBV11-3	-	TRBJ2-1	TRBD1	TGTGCCAGCAGCCCCCAAGGACAGGGAGGCAATGAGCAGTTCTTC	CASSPQGQGGNEQFF
TRBV18	-	TRBJ2-2	-	TGTGCCAGCTCACCAAATTTGCTCCAGACGAACACCGGGGAGCTGTTTTTT	CASSPNLLQTNTGELFF
TRBV9	-	TRBJ2-3	TRBD2	TGTGCCAGCAGCGGGGACTACACAGATACGCAGTATTTT	CASSGDYTDTQYF
TRBV7-8	-	TRBJ2-2	-	TGTGCCAGCAGCTTAACCACAGGGTCCACCGGGGAGCTGTTTTTT	CASSLTTGSTGELFF
TRBV20-1	once	TRBJ2-5	-	TGCAGTGCTAGAGTGCGGGAGACCCAGTACTTC	CSARVRETQYF
TRBV7-2	once	TRBJ2-1	TRBD2	TGTGCCAGCGTAAGCGGACTAGAGTATAGTGAGCAGCTCTTC	CASVSGLEYSEQLF
TRBV7-7	-	TRBJ2-3	TRBD2	TGTGCTAGCAGCTTACGGCCTAGCGGGACAACAGATACGCAGTATTTT	CASSLRPSGTTDTQYF
TRBV6-1	few	TRBJ1-1	TRBD1	TGTGCCAGCAGTGAAAGGACAGGGGGGGACACTGAAGCTTTCTTT	CASSERTGGDTEAFF
TRBV7-8	-	TRBJ2-1	TRBD1	TGTGCCAGCAGCTACCGGGACAGAAATGAGCAGTTCTTC	CASSYRDRNEQFF
TRBV6-1	-	TRBJ2-7	TRBD1	TGTGCCAGCATGGACAGGGGCGGGTTCCAGGACGAGCAGTACTTC	CASMDRGGFQDEQYF
TRBV4-2	-	TRBJ1-2	-	TGTGCCAGCAGCCAAGAAACGGGGTACTATGGCTACACCTTC	CASSQETGYYGYTF
TRBV5-1	-	TRBJ1-5	-	TGCGCCAGCAGACCAGGGGTGGACAATCAGCCCCAGCATTTT	CASRPGVDNQPQHF
TRBV4-2	few	TRBJ2-5	TRBD1	TGTGCCAGCAGCCAAGAGACCGGGACAGGGGATCAAGAGACCCAGTACTTC	CASSQETGTGDQETQYF
TRBV6-1	-	TRBJ2-7	TRBD2	TGTGCCAGCAGTGACCCTGCTAGCGGGAGGTCCTACGAGCAGTACTTC	CASSDPASGRSYEQYF
TRBV9	-	TRBJ2-3	TRBD2	TGTGCCAGCAGCTCAAACCTAGCGGTAAGCACAGATACGCAGTATTTT	CASSSNLAVSTDTQYF
TRBV11-3	-	TRBJ1-4	TRBD1	TGTGCCAGCAGCTTGACAGGGGATGGTGAAAAACTGTTTTTT	CASSLTGDGEKLFF
TRBV9	-	TRBJ2-3	TRBD2	TGTGCCAGCAGCGTAGGCTCAGGACTAGCGGCCAACACAGATACGCAGTATTTT	CASSVGSGLAANTDTQYF
TRBV9	-	TRBJ2-2	TRBD2	TGTGCCAGCAGCCCTTCGGGGGGGACCGGGGAGCTGTTTTTT	CASSPSGGTGELFF
TRBV5-1	-	TRBJ2-3	-	TGCGCCAGCAGCTTGGAGGGAGTTCCAGATACGCAGTATTTT	CASSLEGVPDTQYF
TRBV12-2	-	TRBJ1-6	-	TGTGCAAGTCGCCGGCCTCAGGGGGATCAAGGTTCACCCCTCCACTTT	CASRRPQGDQGSPLHF
TRBV5-6	-	TRBJ2-7	TRBD1	TGTGCCAGCAGCTTGGGAGGCAGGGGGCTGGGCGAGCAGTACTTC	CASSLGGRGLGEQYF
TRBV19	-	TRBJ2-1	-	TGTGCCAGTAAATGGGGAGAAGCATACAATGAGCAGTTCTTC	CASKWGEAYNEQFF
TRBV5-1	-	TRBJ2-3	-	TGCGCCAGCAGCTTGGGACCCAGCGGCGCAAATACGCAGTATTTT	CASSLGPSGANTQYF
TRBV7-3	few	TRBJ2-3	TRBD2	TGTGCCAGCAGCCCGGGACTAATCAGCACAGATACGCAGTATTTT	CASSPGLISTDTQYF
TRBV7-9	few	TRBJ1-1	-	TGTGCCAGCAGCCCCACCGGGGGGAAGGCTTTCTTT	CASSPTGGKAFF
TRBV6-4	-	TRBJ1-5	-	TGTGCCAGCAGTGAGAGGGCAGATAATCAGCCCCAGCATTTT	CASSERADNQPQHF
TRBV27	-	TRBJ2-7	TRBD1	TGTGCCAGCAGTGTCGGGACAGGTAGCTACGAGCAGTACTTC	CASSVGTGSYEQYF
TRBV19	-	TRBJ2-5	TRBD2	TGTGCCAGTAGTATTGAAAAGGGACTAGGCCAAGAGACCCAGTACTTC	CASSIEKGLGQETQYF